The text below deals with one T cell receptor beta chain. The antigen is undetermined. The entry originates in a study of cytomegalovirus exposure and HLA in healthy donors. Study at large: As released early, the data held about 85 million unique TCRs from HLA-typed donors. Findings and caveats of the study: Another analysis was done later, and it associated around 15,000 TCR beta sequences with HLA alleles at 0.05 false discovery rate. Several of the most significant clusters appeared, in a later analysis, to be linked to common viral pathogens.

60 Vbeta and 13 Jbeta primers were used in PCR. Sequencing used immunoSEQ multiplex PCR; TCRdb keeps in-frame clones, though not all of them. The sample holds roughly 140,000 clones, about four fifths seen once. This CDR3 is built from 11 residues. Looked up from germline, CDR1 is SGHRS and CDR2 is YFSETQ. With 2 bases removed from V and 9 bases from J, the gap between germline ends came to 8 bases. This sequence originates from a man aged 40-55 years in good health and CMV-seronegative. Sample: PBMCs. This chain links TRBV5-1 with TRBJ1-1, with D maybe TRBD1 (6 bases). CDR3 nucleotide sequence: TGCGCCAGCAGCTTCCGGGACAAAGCTTTCTTT. This translates into CASSFRDKAFF.